This T cell receptor (beta chain) stems from a study of OX40 agonist ivuxolimab in advanced cancers. Looking at the study overall: Dose-escalation cases comprised hepatocellular carcinoma, melanoma, renal cell or head and neck cancer.

Assay used: immunoSEQ multiplex PCR; TCRdb lists only in-frame clones, some missing. The table lists about 60,000 clones, roughly 91% of them singletons, with roughly 25% in the top ten. CDR1 is LGHNA and CDR2 is YNFKEQ in the germline V gene. Trimming removed 0 bases from V and 0 bases from J, with 8 bases in between. The CDR3 loop spans 16 amino acids. The sample here was CD4+ or CD8+ T cells sorted from blood, taken in a trial of the OX40 agonist ivuxolimab. The TCR originated in an adult with an advanced solid tumor such as melanoma, head and neck, liver or kidney cancer. The chain employs TRBV4-2 and TRBJ2-2; D is uncertain. The CDR3 loop reads CASSQDGAANTGELFF. DNA of the CDR3: TGTGCCAGCAGCCAAGACGGTGCGGCGAACACCGGGGAGCTGTTTTTT.